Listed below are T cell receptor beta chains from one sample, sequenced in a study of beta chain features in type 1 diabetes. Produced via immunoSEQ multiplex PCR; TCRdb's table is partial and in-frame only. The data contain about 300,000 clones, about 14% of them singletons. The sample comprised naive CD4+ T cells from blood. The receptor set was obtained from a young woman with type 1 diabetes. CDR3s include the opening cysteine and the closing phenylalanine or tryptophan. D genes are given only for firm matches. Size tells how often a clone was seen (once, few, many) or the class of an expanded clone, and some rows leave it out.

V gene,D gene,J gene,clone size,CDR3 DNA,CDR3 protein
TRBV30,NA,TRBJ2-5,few,TGTGCCTGGAAATCCCTCGGGGCAGGGAGGGAGACCCAGTACTTC,CAWKSLGAGRETQYF
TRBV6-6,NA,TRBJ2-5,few,TGTGCCAGCAGTCGCGGGGAACGGGAGACCCAGTACTTC,CASSRGERETQYF
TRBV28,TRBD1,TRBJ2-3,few,TGTGCCAGCAGCCCGGGACAGGGTAGAGCAGATACGCAGTATTTT,CASSPGQGRADTQYF
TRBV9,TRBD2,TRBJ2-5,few,TGTGCCAGCAGCGTGAGAGGGGGGGCTAGCGGGAAAGAGACCCAGTACTTC,CASSVRGGASGKETQYF
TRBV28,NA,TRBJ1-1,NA,TGTGCCAGCAGTCCCAGGGCCACTGAAGCTTTCTTT,CASSPRATEAFF
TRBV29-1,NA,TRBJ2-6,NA,TGCAGCGCATACAGCGGGCACTCTGGGGCCAACGTCCTGACTTTC,CSAYSGHSGANVLTF
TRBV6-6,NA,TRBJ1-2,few,TGTGCCAGCAGTTACGCTCAGGGATCTACTGGCTACACCTTC,CASSYAQGSTGYTF
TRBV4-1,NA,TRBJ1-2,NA,TGCGCCAGCAGCCAAGGGTTGGACAGAGGAAACTATGGCTACACCTTC,CASSQGLDRGNYGYTF
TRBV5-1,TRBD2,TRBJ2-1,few,TGCGCCAGCAGCTTCTTAGGGACTAGCGGGTTGAATGAGCAGTTCTTC,CASSFLGTSGLNEQFF
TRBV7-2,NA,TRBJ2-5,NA,TGTGCCAGCAGCTTAGTGGCAGGGGGGCAAGAGACCCAGTACTTC,CASSLVAGGQETQYF
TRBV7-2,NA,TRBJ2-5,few,TGTGCCAGCAGCTTAGGACAGAAAGAGACCCAGTACTTC,CASSLGQKETQYF
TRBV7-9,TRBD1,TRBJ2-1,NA,TGTGCCAGCAGCTTAGTCGTACAGGGGGCGGGCTACAATGAGCAGTTCTTC,CASSLVVQGAGYNEQFF
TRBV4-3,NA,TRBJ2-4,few,TGCGCCAGCAGCCAAGATCAGGGATTGAACATTCAGTACTTC,CASSQDQGLNIQYF
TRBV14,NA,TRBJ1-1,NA,TGTGCCAGCAGCCAAGCCGTGAGGAGGGAAACTGAAGCTTTCTTT,CASSQAVRRETEAFF
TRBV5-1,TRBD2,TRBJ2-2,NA,TGCGCCAGCAGCTTGGGGACTAGCGGGATGGAGCTGTTTTTT,CASSLGTSGMELFF
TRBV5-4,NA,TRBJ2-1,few,TGTGCCAGCAGCTTGGTAAGCGGCAATGAGCAGTTCTTC,CASSLVSGNEQFF
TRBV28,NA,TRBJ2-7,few,TGTGCCAGCACCGTAGCAACCGGGGAGCAGTACTTC,CASTVATGEQYF
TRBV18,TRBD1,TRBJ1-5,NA,TGTGCCAGCTCATCGGGACAGGGGGGAATTCAGCCCCAGCATTTT,CASSSGQGGIQPQHF
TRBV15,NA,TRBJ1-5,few,TGTGCCACCAGCTCCGGGACATTTAGCAATCAGCCCCAGCATTTT,CATSSGTFSNQPQHF
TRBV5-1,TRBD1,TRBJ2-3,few,TGCGCCAGCAGCCCGGGACAGAGCACAGATACGCAGTATTTT,CASSPGQSTDTQYF
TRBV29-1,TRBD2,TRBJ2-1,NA,TGCAGCCATCCAGCGGGAGGGTCCTTCAATGAGCAGTTCTTC,CSHPAGGSFNEQFF
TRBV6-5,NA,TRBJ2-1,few,TGTGCCAGCAGGCCACCCTGGGGGCCTAATGAGCAGTTCTTC,CASRPPWGPNEQFF
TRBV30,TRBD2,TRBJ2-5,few,TGTGCCTGGAGTCTGGGACTAGCGATTCAAGAGACCCAGTACTTC,CAWSLGLAIQETQYF
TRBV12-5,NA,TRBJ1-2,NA,TGTGCTAGTGGTTTGGTCGCAGGGAGGGACTATGGCTACACCTTC,CASGLVAGRDYGYTF
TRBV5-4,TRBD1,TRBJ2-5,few,TGTGCCAGCAGCCCCGGGACAGGGGCCCAAGAGACCCAGTACTTC,CASSPGTGAQETQYF
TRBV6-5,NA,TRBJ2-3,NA,TGTGCCAGCAGTTACGTTGGGCAGGGTACAGATACGCAGTATTTT,CASSYVGQGTDTQYF
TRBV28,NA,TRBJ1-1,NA,TGTGCCAGCAATACAGGGCGCACTGAAGCTTTCTTT,CASNTGRTEAFF
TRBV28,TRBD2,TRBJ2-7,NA,TGTGCCAGTGCCCAACGGCGGGAGGAGCAGTACTTC,CASAQRREEQYF
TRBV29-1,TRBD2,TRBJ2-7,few,TGCAGCGCCTGGGGGGGGTCCTACGAGCAGTACTTC,CSAWGGSYEQYF
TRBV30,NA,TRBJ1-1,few,TGTGCCTGGAGTTCAGTTCTGAACACTGAAGCTTTCTTT,CAWSSVLNTEAFF
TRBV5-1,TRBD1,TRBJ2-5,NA,TGCGCCAGCAGCCTAGGGGGCGAAGGAGAGACCCAGTACTTC,CASSLGGEGETQYF
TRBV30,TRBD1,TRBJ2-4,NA,TGTGCCTGGCTGGGACAGGGGGCCCCCAAAAACATTCAGTACTTC,CAWLGQGAPKNIQYF
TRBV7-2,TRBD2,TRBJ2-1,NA,TGTGCCAGCAGCTTAGCGCTACAGACTAGCGTTCTGTATGAGCAGTTCTTC,CASSLALQTSVLYEQFF
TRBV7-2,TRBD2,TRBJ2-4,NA,TGTGCCAGCAGCCAGGTTTTGGGGGAGGGCGGCAAAAACATTCAGTACTTC,CASSQVLGEGGKNIQYF
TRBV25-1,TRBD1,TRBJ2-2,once,TGTGCCAGCAGTGAACCTACAGGGGGTTCCGGGGAGCTGTTTTTT,CASSEPTGGSGELFF
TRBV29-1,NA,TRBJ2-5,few,TGCAGCGTTGATCGGGGACAAGAGACCCAGTACTTC,CSVDRGQETQYF
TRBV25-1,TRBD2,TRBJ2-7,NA,TGTGCCAGCACTCTAGCGGGATGGGCCGAGCAGTACTTC,CASTLAGWAEQYF
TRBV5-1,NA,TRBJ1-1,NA,TGCGCCAGCAGCTTGGATTTCTCGGGCACTGAAGCTTTCTTT,CASSLDFSGTEAFF